One sample yielded the 15 T cell receptor beta chains listed below, sequenced in a study of technical replicates of blood from a handful of donors. TCRdb keeps only in-frame clones here, not all; method: immunoSEQ multiplex PCR. Of approximately 75,000 clones listed, just under 95% are singletons. Sequenced sample: T cells isolated from PBMCs. Every receptor here comes from a human donor in good health.

The CDR3 protein is CASSPGISFYEQYF. The CDR3 bases are TGCGCCAGCAGCCCAGGTATCAGTTTTTACGAGCAGTACTTC. The chain uses TRBV4-1 and TRBJ2-7; D call uncertain. The CDR3 has 14 amino acids. Looked up from germline, CDR1 is MGHRA and CDR2 is YSYEKL. Trimming removed 4 bases from V and 4 bases from J, with 14 bases in between.

The CDR3, as DNA: TGTGCCAGCAGCCCAGGGTTTAGCTCTGGAAACACCATATATTTT. Encoded protein: CASSPGFSSGNTIYF. The chain has TRBV11-2 and TRBJ1-3; D perhaps matches TRBD1 (5 bases). Germline V gene data show CDR1 as SGHAT and CDR2 as FQNNGV. This CDR3 region has 15 residues. V shed 5 bases and J shed 0 bases, with 11 bases lying between them. The complete variable domain, with remaining parts taken from reference TRBV11-2 and TRBJ1-3, reads EAGVAQSPRYKIIEKRQSVAFWCNPISGHATLYWYQQILGQGPKLLIQFQNNGVVDDSQLPKDRFSAERLKGVDSTLKIQPAKLEDSAVYLCASSPGFSSGNTIYFGEGSWLTVV.

The chain has TRBV7-6 and TRBJ2-1; D may be TRBD1 (6 bases). CDR3 length: 16 amino acids. V lost 3 bases to trimming and J lost 5 bases, with 17 bases between them. The germline gives CDR1 SGHVS, CDR2 FNYEAQ. CDR3 region: CASSFLRGTLNNEQFF. The CDR3 region has the DNA TGTGCCAGCAGCTTCTTGCGTGGGACACTTAACAATGAGCAGTTCTTC.

The genes are TRBV6-1 and TRBJ2-7, with 7 bases lining up with TRBD1. Germline V gene data show CDR1 as MNHNS and CDR2 as SASEGT. J was trimmed by 3 bases and V by 2 bases; bases with no gene match: 4. The CDR3 is 14 amino acids. The CDR3 bases are TGTGCCAGCAGTGAACTCCGGGACAGCTACGAGCAGTACTTC. Its protein is CASSELRDSYEQYF.

This chain links TRBV7-9 with TRBJ2-5; D possibly corresponds to TRBD2 (6 bases). This CDR3 contains 15 residues. Germline V gene data show CDR1 as SEHNR and CDR2 as FQNEAQ (reference sequence). Trimming shortened V by 3 bases and J by 2 bases, and 13 bases separated the two germline ends. CDR3 region: CASSFGTPLQETQYF. CDR3 sequence (DNA): TGTGCCAGCAGCTTCGGGACTCCTCTTCAAGAGACCCAGTACTTC. Full variable domain (remainder filled in from reference TRBV7-9 and TRBJ2-5): DTGVSQNPRHKITKRGQNVTFRCDPISEHNRLYWYRQTLGQGPEFLTYFQNEAQLEKSRLLSDRFSAERPKGSFSTLEIQRTEQGDSAMYLCASSFGTPLQETQYFGPGTRLLVL.

This clone is a singleton in its sample. The chain employs TRBV11-2 and TRBJ1-2; no definite D call. V was clipped by 0 bases and J by 0 bases, with 14 bases between them. Germline CDR1 and CDR2: SGHAT and FQNNGV. The CDR3 has 17 amino acids. CDR3 in amino acids: CASSLDQGRPTNYGYTF. In nucleotides, the CDR3 is TGTGCCAGCAGCTTAGATCAAGGCAGGCCCACTAACTATGGCTACACCTTC.

The chain combines TRBV5-1 with TRBJ2-3, with D maybe TRBD1 (5 bases). Trimming stripped 4 bases from V and 2 bases from J, with 11 bases between. Per the germline V gene, CDR1 is SGHRS and CDR2 is YFSETQ. This CDR3 spans 14 amino acids. CDR3 protein: CASSPTALTDTQYF. The CDR3 bases are TGCGCCAGCAGCCCGACAGCACTCACAGATACGCAGTATTTT.

This clone was recorded once. DNA of the CDR3: TGTGCCAGCAGCTTCATTACGGGAGGTTCCTACGAGCAGTACTTC. It yields the protein CASSFITGGSYEQYF. V usage is TRBV5-6 and J usage is TRBJ2-7, with TRBD2 identical over 7 bases. V was clipped by 2 bases and J by 1 base; unmatched bases: 6. This CDR3 spans 15 amino acids. CDR1 and CDR2 from the germline V gene are SGHDT and YYEEEE.

V usage is TRBV11-2 and J usage is TRBJ1-3; no firm D call. This CDR3 is built from 14 residues. Germline-derived CDR1 and CDR2 are SGHAT and FQNNGV. V lost 3 bases and J 2 bases, leaving 8 bases between the germline ends. DNA of the CDR3: TGTGCCAGCAGCTTTACAGTAGCTGGAAACACCATATATTTT. It is translated as CASSFTVAGNTIYF.

V gene TRBV29-1 combines with J gene TRBJ2-5; the D is unclear. V was pared by 4 bases and J by 2 bases, with 8 bases between. Germline V lookup: CDR1 SQVTM, CDR2 ANQGSEA. The CDR3 has 12 residues. CDR3 in amino acids: CSVVWHQETQYF. For the CDR3, the DNA is TGCAGCGTTGTTTGGCATCAAGAGACCCAGTACTTC.

The genes are TRBV2 and TRBJ1-2; the match to TRBD1 covers 8 bases. There are 15 residues in the CDR3. In germline, CDR1 is SNHLY, CDR2 FYNNEI. Trimming at V came to 4 bases and at J to 4 bases, leaving 8 bases not matched to a gene. CDR3 residues: CASSAGGTGFYGYTF. DNA of the CDR3: TGTGCCAGCAGTGCCGGGGGGACAGGCTTCTATGGCTACACCTTC.

J is TRBJ1-2 and V is TRBV6-5; 7 bases map to TRBD1. Germline assignment: CDR1 MNHEY and CDR2 SVGAGI. Germline trimming cut 3 bases from V and 7 bases from J; bases unmatched to any gene: 14. The CDR3 loop spans 16 amino acids. The CDR3 region has the DNA TGTGCCAGCAGTTATTACCTGACAGGGACGGGTAGTGGCTACACCTTC. It codes for CASSYYLTGTGSGYTF.

This chain connects TRBV6-1 to TRBJ1-2, with D tentatively TRBD1 (6 bases). Per germline, CDR1 MNHNS and CDR2 SASEGT. There are 14 residues in the CDR3. The V end lost 8 bases, the J end lost 7 bases, and 20 bases lay between the germline ends. In nucleotides, the CDR3 is TGTGCCAGCCTACTACAGGGCCGCTTGGGTGGCTACACCTTC. Protein product: CASLLQGRLGGYTF.

J is TRBJ1-1 and V is TRBV19; possibly TRBD1 for D (6 bases). This CDR3 has 15 residues. Trimming removed 7 bases from V and 1 base from J, with 16 bases in between. Germline CDR1 reads LNHDA; CDR2 reads SQIVND (reference sequence). The CDR3 nucleotides read TGTGCCAGTACCAGAGGTTGGGGGCAGAACACTGAAGCTTTCTTT. It translates to CASTRGWGQNTEAFF.

A single count supports this clone. The chain is built from TRBV5-1 and TRBJ2-1, with a possible D match to TRBD1 (6 bases). CDR1 is SGHRS and CDR2 is YFSETQ in the germline V gene. The CDR3 covers 15 residues. V dropped 2 bases and J dropped 7 bases, with 16 bases sitting between them. The CDR3 bases are TGCGCCAGCAGCTTAAACGGGAAGGGGGAGAATGAGCAGTTCTTC. Amino acids: CASSLNGKGENEQFF.